The 26 T cell receptor beta chains given below trace back to one sample, sequenced in a study of blood T cell repertoires in COVID-19. Profiled with immunoSEQ multiplex PCR; TCRdb holds only in-frame clones, not every one. The repertoire holds roughly 230,000 clones, 80% to 85% seen once, with 4.4% in the top ten. The specimen sequenced was peripheral blood. All receptors derive from a middle-aged man with active or convalescent COVID-19.

This clone has only one observation. The chain uses TRBV4-2 and TRBJ2-7; tentative D call: TRBD1 (6 bases). Germline CDR1 and CDR2: LGHNA and YNFKEQ. Deletions cut 0 bases from V and 0 bases from J, with 21 bases between. The CDR3 is 19 amino acids. The CDR3 protein is CASSQDLGRGFGASYEQYF. DNA of the CDR3: TGTGCCAGCAGCCAAGATCTAGGCAGGGGATTTGGGGCCTCCTACGAGCAGTACTTC.

The rearrangement uses TRBV2 and TRBJ1-3; maybe TRBD1 (6 bases). Germline V lookup: CDR1 SNHLY, CDR2 FYNNEI. Trimming removed 7 bases from V and 0 bases from J, with 13 bases in between. This CDR3 contains 15 residues. The CDR3, as DNA: TGTGCCAGCACCAGGGACAACCTCTCTGGAAACACCATATATTTT. It codes for CASTRDNLSGNTIYF.

The V call is TRBV13, the J call TRBJ2-3, with D possibly matching TRBD2 (5 bases). The CDR3 runs to 15 residues. Germline CDR1 reads PRHDT; CDR2 reads FYEKMQ (reference sequence). Trimming left V 5 bases short and J 4 bases short, with 16 bases between. CDR3 amino acids: CASSPPGRRADTQYF. The CDR3 DNA sequence: TGTGCCAGCAGCCCGCCGGGGAGAAGGGCAGATACGCAGTATTTT. The whole variable domain, filled in from reference TRBV13 and TRBJ2-3, reads AAGVIQSPRHLIKEKRETATLKCYPIPRHDTVYWYQQGPGQDPQFLISFYEKMQSDKGSIPDRFSAQQFSDYHSELNMSSLELGDSALYFCASSPPGRRADTQYFGPGTRLTVL.

The chain links TRBV6-5 to TRBJ1-1, with a possible D match to TRBD1 (5 bases). Germline CDR1 and CDR2: MNHEY and SVGAGI. The CDR3 runs 14 residues. Trimming took off 6 bases at V and 0 bases at J, with 11 bases between the two ends. The CDR3 loop reads CASSLQALNTEAFF. The CDR3 nucleotides read TGTGCCAGCAGCTTACAGGCTCTGAACACTGAAGCTTTCTTT.

The gene calls are TRBV6-5 and TRBJ1-1, with TRBD1 as a possible D gene (6 bases). From germline, CDR1 is MNHEY and CDR2 SVGAGI. The CDR3 is 13 residues long. Between the trimmed V and J ends, which lost 6 bases and 3 bases, there was a span of 11 bases. CDR3 nucleotide sequence: TGTGCCAGCAGCGCCTCAGGGGACACTGAAGCTTTCTTT. Protein: CASSASGDTEAFF.

V is TRBV7-8 and J is TRBJ1-1; a possible D gene is TRBD1 (5 bases). The CDR3 is 12 residues long. The germline V gene has CDR1 SGHVS and CDR2 FQNEAQ. The germline V and J ends were trimmed by 5 bases and 7 bases, with 11 bases remaining between them. CDR3 in amino acids: CASSTRVGEAFF. In DNA, the CDR3 is TGTGCCAGCAGCACCAGGGTCGGTGAAGCTTTCTTT.

In its sample, this clone was seen once. The chain employs TRBV10-3 and TRBJ1-5; 9 nucleotides match TRBD1. Germline values: CDR1 ENHRY, CDR2 SYGVKD. The CDR3 contains 14 residues. The ends lost 6 bases at V and 5 bases at J; junction bases unmatched: 5. Here the CDR3 DNA reads TGTGCCATCAGCCGGACAGGGGCCGATCAGCCCCAGCATTTT. This sequence encodes CAISRTGADQPQHF.

The rearrangement links TRBV3-1 (or the pseudogene TRBV3-2) to TRBJ2-5, with 7 bases matching TRBD2. After removal of 5 bases from V and 4 bases from J, the junction contained 4 bases not matched to a gene. Germline V gives CDR1 LGHDT, CDR2 YNNKEL (reference sequence). This CDR3 is built from 13 residues. The CDR3 spells CASSGDYRETQYF. CDR3 nucleotides: TGTGCCAGCAGCGGGGACTATCGAGAGACCCAGTACTTC.

The chain recombines TRBV6-5 with TRBJ1-2; 11 nucleotides line up with TRBD1. The CDR3 sequence is 15 residues long. J was trimmed by 3 bases and V by 6 bases; bases with no gene match: 6. CDR1 is MNHEY and CDR2 is SVGAGI in the germline V gene. CDR3 loop: CASRVGQGAYYGYTF. CDR3 nucleotides: TGTGCCAGCAGGGTTGGACAGGGGGCCTACTATGGCTACACCTTC.

The chain employs TRBV11-2 and TRBJ2-5; 13 bases align to TRBD2. The ends lost 5 bases at V and 2 bases at J; junction bases unmatched: 11. From germline, CDR1 is SGHAT and CDR2 FQNNGV. This CDR3 has 18 residues. The CDR3 DNA is TGTGCCAGCAGCCCGATTGCCGGGACTAGCGGGGTGCAAGAGACCCAGTACTTC. Its translation is CASSPIAGTSGVQETQYF.

The rearrangement joins TRBV30 to TRBJ1-5; 9 bases map to TRBD1. V dropped 5 bases and J dropped 7; count of bases not matched to a gene: 9. CDR1 is GTSNPN and CDR2 is SVGIG in the germline V gene (reference sequence). The CDR3 sequence is 14 residues long. In DNA, the CDR3 is TGTGCCTGGTCCCGGGACAGGGTCGGGCAGCCCCAGCATTTT. Its protein is CAWSRDRVGQPQHF.

CDR3 in amino acids: CASSLARRDSHNSPLHF. The CDR3 bases are TGTGCCAGCAGCTTAGCGCGCCGAGACAGCCATAATTCACCCCTCCACTTT. This chain joins TRBV7-6 and TRBJ1-6; maybe TRBD1 (5 bases). The V and J ends lost 0 bases and 5 bases respectively, with 14 bases between them. Germline CDR1 is SGHVS and CDR2 is FNYEAQ. The CDR3 is 17 amino acids.

This chain links TRBV6-1 with TRBJ1-2; D call uncertain. The V end lost 2 bases, the J end lost 8 bases, and 6 bases lay between the germline ends. CDR3 length: 11 residues. Looked up from germline, CDR1 is MNHNS and CDR2 is SASEGT. The CDR3: CASSELGGYTF. CDR3 bases: TGTGCCAGCAGTGAATTGGGCGGCTACACCTTC.

Concerning this clone itself: Other DNA sequences in the sample encode the same CDR3. The chain carries TRBV10-3 and TRBJ2-2; 8 positions agree with TRBD2. This CDR3 spans 14 amino acids. Germline CDR1 reads ENHRY; CDR2 reads SYGVKD. J lost 2 bases, V lost 8 bases, and 4 bases had no gene match. The chain's CDR3 is CAIRTSGNTGELFF. CDR3 bases: TGTGCCATCCGAACTAGCGGTAACACCGGGGAGCTGTTTTTT.

This clone turned up a few times. J is TRBJ1-2 and V is TRBV7-2, with D tentatively TRBD1 (5 bases). This CDR3 contains 14 residues. V gave up 2 bases and J gave up 2 bases, with 9 bases separating them. In germline, CDR1 is SGHTA, CDR2 FQGNSA. CDR3 loop: CASSLITGNYGYTF. In nucleotides, the CDR3 is TGTGCCAGCAGCTTAATTACAGGCAACTATGGCTACACCTTC. Combining the CDR3 with reference TRBV7-2 and TRBJ1-2 gives the whole variable domain GAGVSQSPSNKVTEKGKDVELRCDPISGHTALYWYRQSLGQGLEFLIYFQGNSAPDKSGLPSDRFSAERTGGSVSTLTIQRTQQEDSAVYLCASSLITGNYGYTFGSGTRLTVV.

The rearrangement links TRBV19 to TRBJ1-1; D not resolved. The V and J ends lost 7 bases and 7 bases respectively, with 10 bases between them. CDR1 and CDR2 from the germline V gene are LNHDA and SQIVND (reference sequence). This CDR3 spans 11 amino acids. CDR3 in DNA: TGTGCCAGTAACGGGGTCATTGAAGCTTTCTTT. Encoded protein: CASNGVIEAFF.

This rearrangement joins TRBV6-5 to TRBJ1-2; D perhaps matches TRBD1 (5 bases). The CDR3 runs to 12 residues. The germline CDR1 and CDR2 sequences are MNHEY and SVGAGI. V dropped 9 bases and J dropped 4 bases, with 12 bases sitting between them. The CDR3 nucleotides read TGTGCCAGTCGGTGGGGGGTCTATGGCTACACCTTC. Protein product: CASRWGVYGYTF.

The chain joins TRBV19 to TRBJ2-1; 8 positions match TRBD1. V lost 10 bases to trimming and J lost 3 bases; unmatched junction nucleotides: 11. CDR1 is LNHDA, CDR2 SQIVND, per germline (reference sequence). This CDR3 comprises 15 residues. The CDR3 nucleotides read TGTGCCACCTCCACCGGGACAGGATACTACAATGAGCAGTTCTTC. It specifies CATSTGTGYYNEQFF.

This chain connects TRBV7-9 to TRBJ2-6; D is perhaps TRBD1 (6 bases). The CDR3 contains 18 residues. The V and J ends lost 9 bases and 0 bases respectively, with 21 bases between them. Germline CDR1 reads SEHNR; CDR2 reads FQNEAQ (reference sequence). CDR3 nucleotides: TGTGCCAGTGGAGAGGGGCAGGGGACCTTCTCTGGGGCCAACGTCCTGACTTTC. Its protein is CASGEGQGTFSGANVLTF.

CDR3 loop: CASSRPATGYGYTF. The CDR3 region has the DNA TGTGCCAGCAGCCGCCCGGCGACAGGGTATGGCTACACCTTC. The chain has TRBV5-6 and TRBJ1-2; the match to TRBD1 covers 7 bases. Germline loops: CDR1 SGHDT, CDR2 YYEEEE. Unmatched junction bases numbered 8, after V lost 4 bases and J lost 5 bases. The CDR3 runs to 14 residues.

The chain links TRBV28 to TRBJ2-7, with D perhaps TRBD1 (6 bases). V was trimmed by 6 bases and J by 2 bases, leaving 14 bases between them. Germline CDR1 and CDR2: MDHEN and SYDVKM. CDR3 size: 14 residues. In DNA form, the CDR3 reads TGTGCCAGCAGATGGACAAGGGGGACCTACGAGCAGTACTTC. Protein sequence: CASRWTRGTYEQYF.

This chain joins TRBV30 and TRBJ1-1; 9 bases line up with TRBD1. This CDR3 spans 14 amino acids. V shed 0 bases, J shed 3 bases, and the junction held 2 bases outside the gene matches. The germline CDR1 and CDR2 sequences are GTSNPN and SVGIG (reference sequence). CDR3 coding DNA: TGTGCCTGGAGTGTTGGACAGGGGTACACTGAAGCTTTCTTT. The encoded protein is CAWSVGQGYTEAFF. Drawing the rest from reference TRBV30 and TRBJ1-1, the complete variable domain is SQTIHQWPATLVQPVGSPLSLECTVEGTSNPNLYWYRQAAGRGLQLLFYSVGIGQISSEVPQNLSASRPQDRQFILSSKKLLLSDSGFYLCAWSVGQGYTEAFFGQGTRLTVV.

This rearrangement joins TRBV19 to TRBJ2-4; 7 positions agree with TRBD2. V shed 1 base, J shed 0 bases, and the junction held 6 bases outside the gene matches. The CDR3 loop spans 17 amino acids. In germline, CDR1 is LNHDA, CDR2 SQIVND (reference sequence). This CDR3 reads CASSIGSLAGAKNIQYF. The DNA of the CDR3 is TGTGCCAGTAGTATAGGATCGTTAGCGGGAGCCAAAAACATTCAGTACTTC.

The chain has TRBV4-1 and TRBJ1-3, with D possibly being TRBD1 (6 bases). Between the trimmed V and J ends, which lost 6 bases and 1 base, there was a span of 19 bases. Per the germline V gene, CDR1 is MGHRA and CDR2 is YSYEKL. This CDR3 has 17 residues. The CDR3 region is CASRGGERGISGNTIYF. The DNA of the CDR3 is TGCGCCAGCAGAGGGGGGGAGCGGGGAATATCTGGAAACACCATATATTTT.

The chain carries TRBV6-5 and TRBJ2-2, with 11 bases fitting TRBD1. Looked up from germline, CDR1 is MNHEY and CDR2 is SVGAGI. This CDR3 has 16 residues. Trimming took 2 bases from V and 5 from J; bases not matched to a gene: 4. Here the CDR3 reads CASSYGQGAHTGELFF. The CDR3 DNA reads TGTGCCAGCAGTTACGGACAGGGGGCGCATACCGGGGAGCTGTTTTTT.

This sequence joins TRBV27 and TRBJ1-5, with a weak D call TRBD1 (5 bases). The CDR3 contains 16 residues. Between the trimmed V and J ends, which lost 3 bases and 0 bases, there was a span of 12 bases. The germline CDR1 and CDR2 sequences are MNHEY and SMNVEV (reference sequence). The CDR3 region is CASSLAGRNSNQPQHF. The CDR3 DNA is TGTGCCAGCAGTTTGGCAGGGAGGAATAGCAATCAGCCCCAGCATTTT.